Sequencing of this T cell receptor beta chain was carried out in a study of regulatory T cells in long-lasting Graves disease. Overall study findings and caveats: Among samples with persistent disease, TRBV28, TRBJ1-2 and TRBJ2-5 were favored. Public clonotype sharing was higher in persistent than newly diagnosed patients.

The CDR3 sequence is 13 residues long. The V and J ends lost 5 bases and 6 bases respectively, with 13 bases between them. Germline V gene data show CDR1 as SGHNT and CDR2 as YENEEA. Time point specified: persistent/refractory GD, antithyroid drugs over 5 years with positive TRAb. Isolated PBMC RNA provided the starting material for the TCR library. Construction of the TCR beta libraries employed iRepertoire HTBI primers in conjunction with Arm-PCR of CDR3 regions. Original methodology: Taken together, the samples had roughly 56 TRBV and approximately 15 TRBJ segments identified. A single record per CDR3 protein comes from TCRdb applying MiXCR to the multiplex PCR reads. TCRdb, not the original authors, processed these V and J calls. The sample carries under 450,000 distinct CDR3 sequences, roughly 23% recorded once. This clonotype was recorded many times. Antigen: not known.

Sequences were derived from peripheral blood mononuclear cells (PBMCs), sampled when the disease was refractory, from a patient treated with antithyroid drugs. This rearrangement joins TRBV11-3 to TRBJ1-1, with D hard to call. The TCR comes from a woman aged 40 to 49 with Graves disease. CDR3 in amino acids: CASSVSATSEAFF. CDR3 nucleotides: TGTGCCAGCAGCGTAAGCGCGACCTCTGAAGCTTTCTTT. Looking up the rest from reference TRBV11-3 and TRBJ1-1 gives the full variable domain: EAGVVQSPRYKIIEKKQPVAFWCNPISGHNTLYWYLQNLGQGPELLIRYENEEAVDDSQLPKDRFSAERLKGVDSTLKIQPAELGDSAVYLCASSVSATSEAFFGQGTRLTVV.